Below, 16 T cell receptor beta chains from the same sample are listed, as sequenced in a study of blood T cell repertoires in COVID-19. The protocol was immunoSEQ multiplex PCR, while the TCRdb copy is restricted to in-frame clones and leaves out a portion. The table includes around 290,000 clones, around 90% detected once. Source material: PBMCs or T cells enriched from blood (not recorded which). These receptor sequences come from a woman in her 30s who had recovered from COVID-19.

J is TRBJ1-2 and V is TRBV6-2 or TRBV6-3; 11 bases agree with TRBD1. The CDR3 runs to 17 residues. The germline CDR1 and CDR2 sequences are MNHEY and SVGEGT. Trimming took 6 bases from V and 2 from J; bases not matched to a gene: 11. CDR3 in amino acids: CASSHRDRGSLNYGYTF. The CDR3 DNA is TGTGCCAGCAGCCACCGGGACAGGGGGTCCCTCAACTATGGCTACACCTTC.

The chain has TRBV9 and TRBJ2-1, with TRBD2 matching over 8 bases. Unmatched junction bases numbered 11, after V lost 4 bases and J lost 5 bases. The CDR3 is made up of 16 amino acids. CDR1 SGDLS and CDR2 YYNGEE come from the germline V gene. The CDR3 DNA sequence: TGTGCCAGCAGCCTCAGGTCGGGACTAGATAACAATGAGCAGTTCTTC. This encodes CASSLRSGLDNNEQFF.

The chain employs TRBV28 and TRBJ1-1; D gene uncertain. This CDR3 is 13 amino acids long. Per germline, CDR1 MDHEN and CDR2 SYDVKM. V dropped 2 bases and J dropped 6 bases, with 10 bases sitting between them. CDR3 DNA: TGTGCCAGCAGTTTACCCACGAGAGCTGAAGCTTTCTTT. This codes for CASSLPTRAEAFF.

The V gene is TRBV6-5, the J gene TRBJ1-2; D may be TRBD1 (6 bases). Trimming removed 5 bases from V and 4 bases from J, with 11 bases in between. The CDR3 extends over 13 amino acids. Germline lookup yields CDR1 MNHEY and CDR2 SVGAGI. The DNA of the CDR3 is TGTGCCAGCAGTCCCGGACAGATCTATGGCTACACCTTC. Its protein is CASSPGQIYGYTF.

This clone was detected once. The rearrangement uses TRBV27 and TRBJ2-7; 7 nucleotides line up with TRBD1. The CDR3 totals 17 residues. The germline CDR1 and CDR2 sequences are MNHEY and SMNVEV (reference sequence). Trimming took 3 bases from V and 2 from J; bases not matched to a gene: 13. The CDR3 nucleotides read TGTGCCAGCAGTTTTAGCCAGGGGGACCAGAACCCCTACGAGCAGTACTTC. Its protein is CASSFSQGDQNPYEQYF.

The V gene is TRBV6-5, the J gene TRBJ1-2; 10 positions match TRBD1. The CDR3 contains 13 residues. The J segment lost 7 bases and the V segment lost 4 bases, leaving 3 bases of the junction unmatched. In germline, CDR1 is MNHEY, CDR2 SVGAGI. The CDR3 DNA reads as TGTGCCAGCAGTTTCGGGGACAGGGGTGGCTACACCTTC. It translates to CASSFGDRGGYTF.

This chain joins TRBV5-1 and TRBJ2-1, with TRBD2 matching 9 bases. The CDR3 runs 16 residues. CDR1 and CDR2 (germline): SGHRS, YFSETQ. V shed 0 bases and J 1 base; nucleotides not matched to a gene: 2. CDR3 nucleotide sequence: TGCGCCAGCAGCTTGGCTCTAGCGGGGTCCTACAATGAGCAGTTCTTC. As protein: CASSLALAGSYNEQFF.

V is TRBV5-1 and J is TRBJ1-2; 7 nucleotides line up with TRBD1. CDR3 length equals 14 residues. The V segment lost 0 bases and the J segment 3 bases; nucleotides outside the gene matches: 2. Germline V gene lookup returns CDR1 SGHRS and CDR2 YFSETQ. The CDR3 loop is CASSLEGAHYGYTF. The CDR3 DNA sequence: TGCGCCAGCAGCTTGGAGGGGGCTCACTATGGCTACACCTTC.

The V call is TRBV27, the J call TRBJ2-7, with TRBD2 identical over 15 bases. This CDR3 has 17 residues. Germline V CDR1 and CDR2: MNHEY, SMNVEV (reference sequence). Germline trimming cut 3 bases from V and 13 bases from J; bases unmatched to any gene: 16. The CDR3 coding sequence is TGTGCCAGCAGTTTCAACTCCGGGACTAGCGGGGGGACGCTTTTCTACTTC. Amino acid sequence: CASSFNSGTSGGTLFYF.

The genes are TRBV6-5 and TRBJ1-1, with D uncertain. V lost 2 bases and J lost 1, with 5 bases in between. The germline V gene encodes CDR1 MNHEY and CDR2 SVGAGI. This CDR3 comprises 13 residues. CDR3 sequence (DNA): TGTGCCAGCAGTTACGGGCGGAACACTGAAGCTTTCTTT. Its translation is CASSYGRNTEAFF.

This clone occurred once. The rearrangement uses TRBV5-4 and TRBJ1-1; possibly TRBD1 for D (5 bases). V shed 4 bases and J shed 2 bases, with 18 bases lying between them. CDR3 length: 16 residues. CDR1 and CDR2 from the germline V gene are SGHNT and YYREEE (reference sequence). The CDR3 spells CASSTQPGGGNTEAFF. In DNA, the CDR3 is TGTGCCAGCAGCACCCAACCCGGGGGGGGAAACACTGAAGCTTTCTTT.

This chain uses TRBV28 with TRBJ1-5; perhaps TRBD1 as D (5 bases). The CDR3 consists of 14 residues. Trimming pared 7 bases from V and 0 bases from J, leaving 10 bases between. In germline, CDR1 is MDHEN, CDR2 SYDVKM. The CDR3 sequence is CASISTVSNQPQHF. The CDR3 nucleotides read TGTGCCAGCATTTCGACAGTTAGCAATCAGCCCCAGCATTTT.

The gene calls are TRBV27 and TRBJ2-1; 7 nucleotides align to TRBD1. V lost 3 bases and J lost 0; bases outside the gene matches: 8. The CDR3 contains 17 residues. Germline V gene data show CDR1 as MNHEY and CDR2 as SMNVEV (reference sequence). The DNA of the CDR3 is TGTGCCAGCAGTTTCAGTCACAGGGGTCGCTCCTACAATGAGCAGTTCTTC. This encodes CASSFSHRGRSYNEQFF.

The chain joins TRBV5-1 to TRBJ2-7; possible D gene TRBD1, 6 bases. Germline CDR1 SGHRS, CDR2 YFSETQ. Trimming pared 4 bases from V and 2 bases from J, leaving 19 bases between. The CDR3 loop spans 16 amino acids. CDR3 in DNA: TGCGCCAGCAGCGCAGCGGACAGCTCTAACCCCTACGAGCAGTACTTC. As protein: CASSAADSSNPYEQYF.

V gene TRBV5-1 combines with J gene TRBJ2-1; TRBD2 aligns across 10 bases. Germline CDR1 reads SGHRS; CDR2 reads YFSETQ. V lost 5 bases, J lost 7 bases, and 6 bases stayed unmatched. The CDR3 runs to 14 residues. CDR3 amino acids: CASRRIAGGNEQFF. The CDR3 DNA sequence: TGCGCCAGCAGGAGAATAGCGGGAGGTAATGAGCAGTTCTTC.

V gene TRBV5-1 combines with J gene TRBJ2-7, with 14 bases lining up with TRBD2. The CDR3 contains 16 residues. Germline CDR1 is SGHRS and CDR2 is YFSETQ. Losses at the gene ends were 5 bases for V and 5 bases for J; bases not matched to a gene: 9. In DNA, the CDR3 is TGCGCCAGCAGGCCCCTCCCGGGACTAGCGGGAGACGAGCAGTACTTC. Amino acid sequence: CASRPLPGLAGDEQYF. Full variable domain (remainder filled in from reference TRBV5-1 and TRBJ2-7): KAGVTQTPRYLIKTRGQQVTLSCSPISGHRSVSWYQQTPGQGLQFLFEYFSETQRNKGNFPGRFSGRQFSNSRSEMNVSTLELGDSALYLCASRPLPGLAGDEQYFGPGTRLTVT.